This entry describes one T cell receptor beta chain. This CDR3 contains 12 residues. V was shortened by 4 bases and J by 6 bases, with 10 bases between the two germline ends. The V gene's germline CDR1 is SGHRS and CDR2 YFSETQ. This entry belongs to a study of metastatic and nonmetastatic thyroid tumors. Prior to thyroid surgery, none of the patients had received any treatment. TCRdb reanalyzed the PCR reads via MiXCR. In the table there are about 38,000 clones, 28% of which are singletons. The chain joins TRBV5-1 to TRBJ1-2; tentatively, D is TRBD1 (5 bases). The TCR sequence derives from a male donor with papillary thyroid cancer or a benign thyroid nodule (not recorded which). Some clones in this sample may be carry-over from other donors' samples. Source material: blood. The CDR3 spells CASSPRGDGYTF. Written as DNA, the CDR3 is TGCGCCAGCAGCCCACGAGGGGATGGCTACACCTTC.